This T cell receptor beta chain was sequenced in a study of T cells in Graves' hyperthyroidism and ophthalmopathy. With 5 bases clipped from V and 5 bases from J, the junction kept 8 bases outside the gene matches. Germline V gene lookup returns CDR1 SGHTA and CDR2 FQGNSA. This CDR3 has 15 amino acids. From RNA transcripts, TCR beta CDR3 regions were amplified. First-round RT-PCR targeting the TCR CDR3 was performed with the HTBI primer set. From the multiplex PCR reads, TCRdb called clonotypes with MiXCR, one entry per CDR3 protein. Seen here are about 400,000 distinct CDR3 sequences, 11% to 15% observed once, and the top ten hold approximately 29%. This clonotype occurred many times.

The chain carries TRBV7-2 and TRBJ2-3; TRBD2 agrees at 9 bases. The TCR originated in a man aged 50-60 years with Graves' ophthalmopathy. The material sequenced was blood. CDR3 residues: CASSPAGGRGDTQYF. CDR3 DNA sequence: TGTGCCAGCAGCCCAGCGGGAGGACGGGGAGATACGCAGTATTTT.